This TCR beta chain was obtained from a study of blood T cell repertoires in COVID-19. Method: immunoSEQ multiplex PCR; TCRdb's copy keeps in-frame clones and lacks some. This table has around 140,000 clones, 88% appearing once. Germline loops: CDR1 SGHTA, CDR2 FQGNSA. V was cut by 6 bases and J by 7 bases, with 12 bases left in between. This CDR3 has 13 residues. Sequenced: peripheral blood. This TCR was recovered from a human donor with COVID-19, enrolled during active disease. The donor label of this sample is uncertain. The chain uses TRBV7-2 and TRBJ1-4; TRBD1 might be the D (5 bases). The CDR3 DNA follows: TGTGCCAGCAGGGCGGGGCGCGGTGAAAAACTGTTTTTT. Its protein product is CASRAGRGEKLFF.